The clone carrying this TCR beta chain occurred once. J lost 4 bases, V lost 3 bases, and 8 bases had no gene match. Germline loops: CDR1 LGHDT, CDR2 YNNKEL (reference sequence). The CDR3 spans 15 residues. This entry comes from a study of blood T cell repertoires in COVID-19. Turning to the study itself: The cDNA or gDNA used as material had been derived from T cells, B-cell-depleted T cells, or PBMCs.

The data were produced by immunoSEQ multiplex PCR, yet TCRdb's version contains in-frame clones alone and is incomplete. This table holds some 210,000 clones, roughly 81% found once. The V gene is TRBV3-1 (or the pseudogene TRBV3-2), the J gene TRBJ2-5; 7 nucleotides agree with TRBD2. Specimen: peripheral blood. This TCR was sampled from a woman in her seventies with active or convalescent COVID-19. CDR3 amino acids: CASSHSGGIGETQYF. CDR3 sequence (DNA): TGTGCCAGCAGCCACTCGGGGGGAATAGGAGAGACCCAGTACTTC.